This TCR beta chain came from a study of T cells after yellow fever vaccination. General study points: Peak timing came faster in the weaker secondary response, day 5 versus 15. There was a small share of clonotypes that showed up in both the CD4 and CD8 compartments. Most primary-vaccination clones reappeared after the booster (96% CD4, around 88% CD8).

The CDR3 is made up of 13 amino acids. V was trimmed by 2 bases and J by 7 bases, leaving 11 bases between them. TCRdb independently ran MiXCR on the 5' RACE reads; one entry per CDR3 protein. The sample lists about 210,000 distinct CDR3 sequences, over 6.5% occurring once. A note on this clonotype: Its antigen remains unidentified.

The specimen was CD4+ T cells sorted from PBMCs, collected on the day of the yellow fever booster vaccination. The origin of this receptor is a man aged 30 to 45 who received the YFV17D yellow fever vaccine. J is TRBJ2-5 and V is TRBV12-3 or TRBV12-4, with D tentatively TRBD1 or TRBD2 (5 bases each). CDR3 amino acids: CASSLFAGGTQYF. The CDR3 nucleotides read TGTGCCAGCAGTTTATTCGCTGGGGGGACCCAGTACTTC.